The clone carrying this TCR beta chain showed up just a few times. The target antigen is unknown. V was pared by 2 bases and J by 9 bases, with 5 bases between. The CDR3 spans 11 residues. Germline CDR1 and CDR2: SGHRS and YFSETQ. The sample comes from a study of regulatory T cells in long-lasting Graves disease. Time point of the sample: newly diagnosed GD, antithyroid drugs for less than 3 months. RNA from PBMCs was the source of the TCR library. CDR3 regions were amplified by Arm-PCR using iRepertoire HTBI primers to build TCR beta libraries. In the original analysis: Taken together, the samples had roughly 56 TRBV and more than twelve TRBJ segments identified. Each CDR3 protein gets one entry after TCRdb re-called the multiplex PCR reads with MiXCR. The V and J calls were determined by TCRdb, not by the authors. The sample has 400,000 to 500,000 distinct CDR3 sequences, 15% seen once. Study-level results: Among the persistent patients, 2,500 to 3,000 public clonotypes were shared, more than the roughly 970 shared among new patients.

This sample was shared with a second study, whose subject was T cells in Graves' hyperthyroidism and ophthalmopathy. That work states: During a first-round RT-PCR of the TCR CDR3, the HTBI primer set was used. Blood also contained most expanded thyroid clonotypes above 0.001.

The sequences come from peripheral blood mononuclear cells (PBMCs), collected at new diagnosis, from a patient treated with antithyroid drugs. The origin of this receptor is a woman aged 25 to 39 with Graves disease. The rearrangement joins TRBV5-1 to TRBJ2-2; the D is unclear. CDR3 DNA: TGCGCCAGCAGCTTTGGAAGGGAGCTGTTTTTT. It encodes CASSFGRELFF.